The clone carrying this T cell receptor (beta chain) was seen a single time. A junction end diverges from the germline sequence, so it may reflect a read error. This sample is part of a study of cytomegalovirus exposure and HLA in healthy donors. With 60 Vbeta and 13 Jbeta primers, the PCR was carried out. The protocol was immunoSEQ multiplex PCR, while the TCRdb copy is restricted to in-frame clones and leaves out a portion. Among 150,000 to 200,000 clones, 80% to 90% were seen once, and the ten largest hold under 2%. In germline, CDR1 is SGHNT, CDR2 YYREEE (reference sequence). CDR3 length equals 16 residues.

The V gene is TRBV5-4, the J gene TRBJ2-4; 15 bases match TRBD2. This receptor was obtained from a man between 18 and 35 years old in good health and CMV-seronegative. Sequenced: PBMCs. The CDR3 nucleotides are TGTGCCAGCAGTTTGGGACTAGCGGGAGGAAAAAACATTCAGTACTTC. Translated, it gives CASSLGLAGGKNIQYF.